Presented here are 19 T cell receptor beta chains from one specimen sequenced in a study of blood T cell repertoires in COVID-19. The protocol was immunoSEQ multiplex PCR, while the TCRdb copy is restricted to in-frame clones and leaves out a portion. The table includes 150,000 to 200,000 clones, roughly 85% detected once. The sequencing input was peripheral blood. The receptors shown here come from a man aged 55-75 years with acute or convalescent COVID-19.

The V and J genes are TRBV5-5 and TRBJ2-5; no definite D call. Per germline, CDR1 SGHKS and CDR2 YYEKEE (reference sequence). This CDR3 region has 13 residues. V lost 0 bases and J 1 base, leaving 4 bases between the germline ends. This CDR3 is CASSLVSQETQYF. CDR3 DNA sequence: TGTGCCAGCAGCTTGGTTAGCCAAGAGACCCAGTACTTC.

This chain links TRBV24-1 with TRBJ2-1, with 12 bases fitting TRBD2. CDR3 size: 20 residues. The germline V gene has CDR1 KGHDR and CDR2 SFDVKD. Unmatched junction bases numbered 14, after V lost 1 base and J lost 5 bases. This CDR3 reads CATSDFVGHRTSGKNNEQFF. The CDR3 bases are TGTGCCACCAGTGATTTTGTAGGACACCGGACTAGCGGGAAAAACAATGAGCAGTTCTTC.

The chain is built from TRBV2 and TRBJ2-7; D is undetermined. The CDR3 length is 15 residues. Trimming took 7 bases from V and 2 from J, leaving 18 bases between them. Germline V gene lookup returns CDR1 SNHLY and CDR2 FYNNEI. The CDR3 here is CASNTHQAATYEQYF. The CDR3, as DNA: TGTGCCAGCAATACCCACCAGGCAGCCACCTACGAGCAGTACTTC.

This chain links TRBV28 with TRBJ1-1; 7 bases line up with TRBD1. The CDR3 extends over 14 amino acids. Germline CDR1 MDHEN, CDR2 SYDVKM. V shed 4 bases and J 5 bases; nucleotides not matched to a gene: 7. CDR3 DNA: TGTGCCAGCAGTTCAGAGGGGGCGAGAACTGAAGCTTTCTTT. Translating it yields CASSSEGARTEAFF. Combining the CDR3 with reference TRBV28 and TRBJ1-1 gives the whole variable domain DVKVTQSSRYLVKRTGEKVFLECVQDMDHENMFWYRQDPGLGLRLIYFSYDVKMKEKGDIPEGYSVSREKKERFSLILESASTNQTSMYLCASSSEGARTEAFFGQGTRLTVV.

This rearrangement joins TRBV28 to TRBJ1-2, with 9 bases matching TRBD1. This CDR3 comprises 14 residues. Germline CDR1 reads MDHEN; CDR2 reads SYDVKM. With 3 bases clipped from V and 8 bases from J, the junction kept 7 bases outside the gene matches. The DNA of the CDR3 is TGTGCCAGCAGTTTGGGACAGGGAGCAGGGGGCTACACCTTC. Translating it yields CASSLGQGAGGYTF.

This chain joins TRBV28 and TRBJ1-2; the match to TRBD1 covers 10 bases. Losses at the gene ends were 3 bases for V and 8 bases for J; bases not matched to a gene: 12. Germline V gene lookup returns CDR1 MDHEN and CDR2 SYDVKM. This CDR3 is built from 16 residues. For the CDR3, the DNA is TGTGCCAGCAGTTTGTGGGACAGGGGCCTGCGAAGGGGCTACACCTTC. Amino acid sequence: CASSLWDRGLRRGYTF.

The rearrangement joins TRBV14 to TRBJ1-2; a weak D match, TRBD1 (5 bases). The CDR3 has 15 residues. Germline V gives CDR1 SGHDN, CDR2 FVKESK. Trimming removed 6 bases at V and 5 bases at J, with 19 bases between. The CDR3 DNA reads TGTGCCAGCAGGCCAAGTATCCGGGGGAGGTATGGCTACACCTTC. It translates to CASRPSIRGRYGYTF.

The CDR3 DNA reads TGCGCCAGCTCTTACAGGGTCGCCACAGATACGCAGTATTTT. Amino acid sequence: CASSYRVATDTQYF. The chain uses TRBV5-1 and TRBJ2-3, with D possibly being TRBD1 (6 bases). The CDR3 totals 14 residues. The V end was cut by 7 bases, the J end by 2 bases, with 14 bases between. Germline V CDR1 and CDR2: SGHRS, YFSETQ.

The V and J genes are TRBV2 and TRBJ1-2; 11 bases are shared with TRBD1. This CDR3 is 14 amino acids long. The ends lost 5 bases at V and 8 bases at J; junction bases unmatched: 7. Germline lookup yields CDR1 SNHLY and CDR2 FYNNEI. The DNA of the CDR3 is TGTGCCAGCAGTCCGGGACAGGGGGGGGTAGGCTACACCTTC. Translated: CASSPGQGGVGYTF.

The chain recombines TRBV7-8 with TRBJ1-1, with 8 bases lining up with TRBD1. This CDR3 contains 14 residues. Per germline, CDR1 SGHVS and CDR2 FQNEAQ. Unmatched junction bases numbered 4, after V lost 2 bases and J lost 5 bases. Here the CDR3 DNA reads TGTGCCAGCAGCTTACAGGGGGCAGAAACTGAAGCTTTCTTT. Translating gives CASSLQGAETEAFF.

The rearrangement links TRBV20-1 to TRBJ2-1; D is undetermined. Germline V gene data show CDR1 as DFQATT and CDR2 as SNEGSKA (reference sequence). The CDR3 contains 11 residues. As DNA, the CDR3 is TGCAGCTTTGGCCTTTACAATGAGCAGTTCTTC. This encodes CSFGLYNEQFF.

The V call is TRBV2, the J call TRBJ1-4, with 9 bases matching TRBD1. V was clipped by 7 bases and J by 3 bases; unmatched bases: 6. Germline values: CDR1 SNHLY, CDR2 FYNNEI. This CDR3 region has 15 residues. The CDR3 coding sequence is TGTGCCAGCATTACAGGGGGCAGGCCTAATGAAAAACTGTTTTTT. Amino acid sequence: CASITGGRPNEKLFF. The full variable domain, in which reference TRBV2 and TRBJ1-4 provide the parts outside the CDR3, is EPEVTQTPSHQVTQMGQEVILRCVPISNHLYFYWYRQILGQKVEFLVSFYNNEISEKSEIFDDQFSVERPDGSNFTLKIRSTKLEDSAMYFCASITGGRPNEKLFFGSGTQLSVL.

This chain links TRBV28 with TRBJ1-5, with D unresolved. The CDR3 length is 16 residues. V was cut by 8 bases and J by 0 bases, with 17 bases left in between. Germline V lookup: CDR1 MDHEN, CDR2 SYDVKM. CDR3 residues: CASSPSGRDSNQPQHF. CDR3 nucleotides: TGTGCCAGCTCGCCCAGCGGGCGCGATAGCAATCAGCCCCAGCATTTT. The full variable domain, its missing parts supplied by reference TRBV28 and TRBJ1-5, is DVKVTQSSRYLVKRTGEKVFLECVQDMDHENMFWYRQDPGLGLRLIYFSYDVKMKEKGDIPEGYSVSREKKERFSLILESASTNQTSMYLCASSPSGRDSNQPQHFGDGTRLSIL.

This clone has only a few counts. The V gene is TRBV7-2, the J gene TRBJ2-7, with 7 bases fitting TRBD1. The J segment lost 5 bases and the V segment lost 6 bases, leaving 7 bases of the junction unmatched. CDR1 is SGHTA, CDR2 FQGNSA, per germline. The CDR3 spans 13 residues. Written as DNA, the CDR3 is TGTGCCAGCAGGGAGACAGGGACCCACGAGCAGTACTTC. This encodes CASRETGTHEQYF.

This chain links TRBV10-3 with TRBJ1-2; a weak D match, TRBD1 (5 bases). The CDR3 has 16 residues. The germline CDR1 and CDR2 sequences are ENHRY and SYGVKD. Trimming took 0 bases from V and 1 from J, leaving 12 bases between them. The chain's CDR3 is CAISESTALNNYGYTF. The CDR3, as DNA: TGTGCCATCAGTGAGTCGACAGCACTAAATAACTATGGCTACACCTTC.

This sequence joins TRBV30 and TRBJ1-4, with TRBD1 identical over 8 bases. J gave up 8 bases and V 1 base, and 12 bases lay outside the gene matches. CDR1 is GTSNPN and CDR2 is SVGIG in the germline V gene (reference sequence). The CDR3 extends over 16 amino acids. CDR3 residues: CAWSGRGAGGSEKLFF. In DNA form, the CDR3 reads TGTGCCTGGAGTGGGCGAGGGGCAGGGGGCTCGGAAAAACTGTTTTTT.

The V and J genes are TRBV5-1 and TRBJ2-7, with 9 bases aligning to TRBD1. After removal of 1 base from V and 4 bases from J, the junction contained 9 bases not matched to a gene. The CDR3 consists of 16 residues. Germline CDR1 and CDR2: SGHRS and YFSETQ. The CDR3 protein is CASSLLVGTGMYEQYF. CDR3 sequence (DNA): TGCGCCAGCAGCTTGCTCGTTGGGACAGGGATGTACGAGCAGTACTTC.

The rearrangement joins TRBV10-1 to TRBJ2-6, with D possibly matching TRBD1 (5 bases). The germline V and J ends were trimmed by 8 bases and 0 bases, with 14 bases remaining between them. The length of the CDR3 is 16 residues. Germline values: CDR1 WNHNN, CDR2 SYGVQD (reference sequence). The CDR3 DNA sequence: TGCGCCAGCGAATGGCAGGGAAACTCTGGGGCCAACGTCCTGACTTTC. Its protein is CASEWQGNSGANVLTF.

This rearrangement joins TRBV11-2 to TRBJ2-7; D call uncertain. The germline gives CDR1 SGHAT, CDR2 FQNNGV. The CDR3 extends over 14 amino acids. V was pared by 1 base and J by 6 bases, with 13 bases between. Here the CDR3 reads CASSLAWSPGEQYF. The CDR3 DNA reads TGTGCCAGCAGCTTAGCATGGAGCCCTGGCGAGCAGTACTTC.